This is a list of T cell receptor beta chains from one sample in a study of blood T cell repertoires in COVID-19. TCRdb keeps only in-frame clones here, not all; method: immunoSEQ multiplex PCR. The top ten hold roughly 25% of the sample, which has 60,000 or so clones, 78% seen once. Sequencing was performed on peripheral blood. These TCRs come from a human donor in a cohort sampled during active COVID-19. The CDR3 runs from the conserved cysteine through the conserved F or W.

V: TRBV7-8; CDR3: CASSPQAPGGVADGYTF
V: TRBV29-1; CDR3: CSVPRENYGYTF
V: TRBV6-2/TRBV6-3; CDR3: CASSYPTGGDTEAFF
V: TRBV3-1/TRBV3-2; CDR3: CASSQVTGGEQYF
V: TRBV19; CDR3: CASSMGGGYEQYF
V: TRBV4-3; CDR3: CASSQPGGSTEAFF
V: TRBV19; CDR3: CASSVRTGGLKTQYF
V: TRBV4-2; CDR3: CASSQDTGDYEQYF
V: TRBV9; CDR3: CASSVRASGDYEQYF
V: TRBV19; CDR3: CASSSRVGNEQFF
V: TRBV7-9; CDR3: CASSLAQGFGTEAFF
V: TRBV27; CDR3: CASSLGQGAWTQYF
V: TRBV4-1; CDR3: CASSQDPSGRYNEQFF
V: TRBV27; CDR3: CASRFRRNRDYYNEQFF
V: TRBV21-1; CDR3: CASSRTSFPGEQFF
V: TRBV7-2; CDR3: CASSRGTSNYGYTF